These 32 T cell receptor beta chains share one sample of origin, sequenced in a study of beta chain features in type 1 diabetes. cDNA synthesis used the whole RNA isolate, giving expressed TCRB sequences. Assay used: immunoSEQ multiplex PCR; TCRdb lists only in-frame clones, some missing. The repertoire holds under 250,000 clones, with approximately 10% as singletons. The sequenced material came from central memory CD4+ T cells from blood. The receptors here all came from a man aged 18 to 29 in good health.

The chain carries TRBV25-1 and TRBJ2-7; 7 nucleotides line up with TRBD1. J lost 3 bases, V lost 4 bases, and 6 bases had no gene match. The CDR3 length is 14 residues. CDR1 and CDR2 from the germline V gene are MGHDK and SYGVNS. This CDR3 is CASSAPGQSYEQYF. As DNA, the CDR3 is TGTGCCAGCAGTGCACCGGGACAGAGCTACGAGCAGTACTTC.

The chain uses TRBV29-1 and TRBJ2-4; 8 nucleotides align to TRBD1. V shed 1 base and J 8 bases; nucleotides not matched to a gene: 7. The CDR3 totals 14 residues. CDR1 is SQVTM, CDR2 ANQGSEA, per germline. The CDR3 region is CSVEGTGSRDIQYF. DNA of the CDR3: TGCAGCGTTGAAGGGACAGGGAGCAGAGACATTCAGTACTTC.

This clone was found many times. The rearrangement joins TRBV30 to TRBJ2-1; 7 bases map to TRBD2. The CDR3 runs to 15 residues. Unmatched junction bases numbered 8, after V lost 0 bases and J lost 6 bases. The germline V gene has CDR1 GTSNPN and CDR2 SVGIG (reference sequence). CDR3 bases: TGTGCCTGGAGTGTACCCGGGGGGACCCTCAATGAGCAGTTCTTC. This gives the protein CAWSVPGGTLNEQFF.

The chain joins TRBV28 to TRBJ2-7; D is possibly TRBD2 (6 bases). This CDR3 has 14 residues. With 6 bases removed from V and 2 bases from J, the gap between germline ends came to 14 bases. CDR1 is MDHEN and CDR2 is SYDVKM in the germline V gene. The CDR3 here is CASSRAGPPYEQYF. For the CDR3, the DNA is TGTGCCAGCAGCCGAGCGGGTCCCCCCTACGAGCAGTACTTC.

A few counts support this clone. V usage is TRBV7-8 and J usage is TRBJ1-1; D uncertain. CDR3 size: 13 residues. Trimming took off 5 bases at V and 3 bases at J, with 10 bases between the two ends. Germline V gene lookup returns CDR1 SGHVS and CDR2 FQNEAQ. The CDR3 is CASSLLVHTEAFF. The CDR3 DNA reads TGTGCCAGCAGCCTCCTGGTCCACACTGAAGCTTTCTTT.

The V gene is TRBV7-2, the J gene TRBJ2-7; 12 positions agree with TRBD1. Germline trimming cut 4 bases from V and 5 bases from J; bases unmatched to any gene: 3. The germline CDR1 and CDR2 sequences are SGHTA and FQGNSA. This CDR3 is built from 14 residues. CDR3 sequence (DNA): TGTGCCAGCAGCTACCGGGACAGGGGGCACGAGCAGTACTTC. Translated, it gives CASSYRDRGHEQYF. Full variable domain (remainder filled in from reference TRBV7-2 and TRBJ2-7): GAGVSQSPSNKVTEKGKDVELRCDPISGHTALYWYRQSLGQGLEFLIYFQGNSAPDKSGLPSDRFSAERTGGSVSTLTIQRTQQEDSAVYLCASSYRDRGHEQYFGPGTRLTVT.

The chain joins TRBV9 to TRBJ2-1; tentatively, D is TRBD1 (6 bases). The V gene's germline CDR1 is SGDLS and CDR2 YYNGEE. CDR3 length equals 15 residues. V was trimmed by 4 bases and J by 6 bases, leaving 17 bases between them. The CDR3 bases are TGTGCCAGCAGCTTAGGGGGTAGCGCCCTCAATGAGCAGTTCTTC. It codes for CASSLGGSALNEQFF.

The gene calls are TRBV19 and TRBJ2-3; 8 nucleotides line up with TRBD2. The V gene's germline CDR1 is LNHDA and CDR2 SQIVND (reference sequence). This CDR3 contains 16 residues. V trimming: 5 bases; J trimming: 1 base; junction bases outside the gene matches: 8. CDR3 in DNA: TGTGCCAGTAGTTTAATAGCGGGATCGGGCACAGATACGCAGTATTTT. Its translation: CASSLIAGSGTDTQYF.

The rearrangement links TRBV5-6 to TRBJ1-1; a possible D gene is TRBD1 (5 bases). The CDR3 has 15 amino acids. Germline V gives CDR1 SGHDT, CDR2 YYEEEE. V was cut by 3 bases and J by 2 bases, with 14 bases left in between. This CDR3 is CASSSDPRGNTEAFF. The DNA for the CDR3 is TGTGCCAGCAGCTCGGACCCCCGGGGCAACACTGAAGCTTTCTTT.

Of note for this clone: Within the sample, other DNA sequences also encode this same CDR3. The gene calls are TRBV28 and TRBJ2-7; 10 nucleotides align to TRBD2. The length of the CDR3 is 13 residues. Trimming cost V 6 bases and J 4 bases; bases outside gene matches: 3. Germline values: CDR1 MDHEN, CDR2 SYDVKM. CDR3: CASRTSGLYEQYF. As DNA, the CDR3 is TGTGCCAGCAGGACTAGCGGGTTGTACGAGCAGTACTTC.

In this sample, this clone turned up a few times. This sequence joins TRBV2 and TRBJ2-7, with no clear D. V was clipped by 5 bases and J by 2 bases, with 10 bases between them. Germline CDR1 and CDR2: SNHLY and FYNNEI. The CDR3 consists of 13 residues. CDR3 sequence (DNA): TGTGCCAGCAGTTTAGAAGCTACCTACGAGCAGTACTTC. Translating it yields CASSLEATYEQYF. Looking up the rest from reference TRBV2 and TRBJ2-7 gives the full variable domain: EPEVTQTPSHQVTQMGQEVILRCVPISNHLYFYWYRQILGQKVEFLVSFYNNEISEKSEIFDDQFSVERPDGSNFTLKIRSTKLEDSAMYFCASSLEATYEQYFGPGTRLTVT.

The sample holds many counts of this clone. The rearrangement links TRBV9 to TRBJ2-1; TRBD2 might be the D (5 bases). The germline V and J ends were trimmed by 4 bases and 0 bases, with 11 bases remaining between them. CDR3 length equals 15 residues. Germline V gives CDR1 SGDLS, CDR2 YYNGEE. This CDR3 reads CASSPSPRSYNEQFF. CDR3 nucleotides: TGTGCCAGCAGCCCTAGCCCTCGCTCCTACAATGAGCAGTTCTTC.

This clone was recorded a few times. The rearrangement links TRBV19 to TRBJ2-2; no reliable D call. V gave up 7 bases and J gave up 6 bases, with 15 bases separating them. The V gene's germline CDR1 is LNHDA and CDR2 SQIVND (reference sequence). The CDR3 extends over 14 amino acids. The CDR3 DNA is TGTGCCAGTACAGGCTCACCCCTGGCCGGGGAGCTGTTTTTT. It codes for CASTGSPLAGELFF.

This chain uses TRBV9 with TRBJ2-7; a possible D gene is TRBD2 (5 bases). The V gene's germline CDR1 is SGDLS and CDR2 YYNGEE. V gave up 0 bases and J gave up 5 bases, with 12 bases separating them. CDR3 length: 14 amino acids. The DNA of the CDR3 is TGTGCCAGCAGCGTAGAGGGAGTCTCTAACGAGCAGTACTTC. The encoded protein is CASSVEGVSNEQYF.

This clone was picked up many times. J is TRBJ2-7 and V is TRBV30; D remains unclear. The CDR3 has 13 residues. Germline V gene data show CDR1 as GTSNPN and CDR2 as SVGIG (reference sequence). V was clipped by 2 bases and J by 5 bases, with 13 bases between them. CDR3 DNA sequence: TGTGCCTGGAGTCCCGGGTTTGGCAACGAGCAGTACTTC. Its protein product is CAWSPGFGNEQYF.

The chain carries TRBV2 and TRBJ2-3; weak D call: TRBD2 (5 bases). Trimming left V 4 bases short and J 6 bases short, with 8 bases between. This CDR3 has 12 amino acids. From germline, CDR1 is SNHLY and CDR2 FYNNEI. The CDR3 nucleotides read TGTGCCAGCAGTGGTCAGCGGGATACGCAGTATTTT. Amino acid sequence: CASSGQRDTQYF. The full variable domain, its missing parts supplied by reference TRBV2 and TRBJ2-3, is EPEVTQTPSHQVTQMGQEVILRCVPISNHLYFYWYRQILGQKVEFLVSFYNNEISEKSEIFDDQFSVERPDGSNFTLKIRSTKLEDSAMYFCASSGQRDTQYFGPGTRLTVL.

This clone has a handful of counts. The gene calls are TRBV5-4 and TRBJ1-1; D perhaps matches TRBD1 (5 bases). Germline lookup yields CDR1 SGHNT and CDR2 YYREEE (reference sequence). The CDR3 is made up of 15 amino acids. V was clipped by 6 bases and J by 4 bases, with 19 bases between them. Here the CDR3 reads CASNYGSGSATEAFF. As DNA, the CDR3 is TGTGCCAGCAACTATGGGTCAGGGAGCGCCACTGAAGCTTTCTTT.

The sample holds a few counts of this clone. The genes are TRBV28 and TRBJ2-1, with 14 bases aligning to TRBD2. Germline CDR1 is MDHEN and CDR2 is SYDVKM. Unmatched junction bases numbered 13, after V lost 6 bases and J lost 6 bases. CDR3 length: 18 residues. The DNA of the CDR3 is TGTGCCAGCAGACCCGGGACTAGCGGGAGCGTCTGGGTCAATGAGCAGTTCTTC. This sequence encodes CASRPGTSGSVWVNEQFF.

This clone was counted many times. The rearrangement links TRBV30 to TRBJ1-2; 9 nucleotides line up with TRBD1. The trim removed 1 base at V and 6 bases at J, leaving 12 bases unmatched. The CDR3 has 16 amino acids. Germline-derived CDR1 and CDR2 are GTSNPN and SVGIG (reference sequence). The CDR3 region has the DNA TGTGCCTGGAGTGCACAGGGGGCATCGGTCGGAAATGGCTACACCTTC. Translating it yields CAWSAQGASVGNGYTF.

For the CDR3, the DNA is TGTGCCAGCAGTTATGCGACAGGGCCTCAAGAGACCCAGTACTTC. Translated, it gives CASSYATGPQETQYF. The chain is built from TRBV6-5 and TRBJ2-5, with 7 nucleotides matching TRBD1. This CDR3 has 15 residues. CDR1 MNHEY and CDR2 SVGAGI come from the germline V gene. The V and J ends lost 3 bases and 2 bases, in that order; junction bases with no gene match: 6.

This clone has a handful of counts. The CDR3 is CASSPLGQYEQYF. CDR3 DNA: TGTGCCAGCAGCCCCCTGGGACAATACGAGCAGTACTTC. V and J are TRBV7-6 and TRBJ2-7, with D perhaps matching TRBD1 (6 bases). V shed 5 bases and J shed 4 bases, with 12 bases lying between them. Germline CDR1 SGHVS, CDR2 FNYEAQ. CDR3 length equals 13 residues.

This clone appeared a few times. The CDR3 sequence is CASSADLYQETQYF. DNA for the CDR3: TGTGCCAGCAGCGCGGACCTGTACCAAGAGACCCAGTACTTC. The chain is built from TRBV9 and TRBJ2-5; no reliable D call. V shed 3 bases and J shed 0 bases, with 9 bases lying between them. The CDR3 length is 14 residues. The V gene's germline CDR1 is SGDLS and CDR2 YYNGEE.

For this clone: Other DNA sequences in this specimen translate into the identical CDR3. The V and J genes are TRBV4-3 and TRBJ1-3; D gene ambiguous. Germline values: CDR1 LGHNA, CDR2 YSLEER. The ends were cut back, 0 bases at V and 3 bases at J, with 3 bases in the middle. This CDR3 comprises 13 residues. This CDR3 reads CASSQEGGNTIYF. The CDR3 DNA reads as TGCGCCAGCAGCCAAGAGGGTGGAAACACCATATATTTT.

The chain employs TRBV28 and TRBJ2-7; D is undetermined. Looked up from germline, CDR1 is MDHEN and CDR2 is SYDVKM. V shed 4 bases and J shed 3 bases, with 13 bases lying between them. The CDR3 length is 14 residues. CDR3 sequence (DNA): TGTGCCAGCAGTTCCCCCCGACCGGACTACGAGCAGTACTTC. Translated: CASSSPRPDYEQYF.

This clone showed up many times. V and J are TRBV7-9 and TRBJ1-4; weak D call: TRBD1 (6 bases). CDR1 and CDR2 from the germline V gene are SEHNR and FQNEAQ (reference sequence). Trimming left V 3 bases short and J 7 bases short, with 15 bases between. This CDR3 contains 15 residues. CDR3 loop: CASSFTGLAGEKLFF. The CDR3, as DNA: TGTGCCAGCAGCTTTACAGGGCTCGCAGGTGAAAAACTGTTTTTT.

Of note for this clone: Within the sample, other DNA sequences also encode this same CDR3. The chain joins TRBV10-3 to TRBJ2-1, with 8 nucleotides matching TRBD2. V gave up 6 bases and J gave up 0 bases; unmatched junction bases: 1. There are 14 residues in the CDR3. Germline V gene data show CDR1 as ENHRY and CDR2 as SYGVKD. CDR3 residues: CAISSGSSYNEQFF. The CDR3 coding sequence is TGTGCCATCAGCAGCGGGAGCTCCTACAATGAGCAGTTCTTC.

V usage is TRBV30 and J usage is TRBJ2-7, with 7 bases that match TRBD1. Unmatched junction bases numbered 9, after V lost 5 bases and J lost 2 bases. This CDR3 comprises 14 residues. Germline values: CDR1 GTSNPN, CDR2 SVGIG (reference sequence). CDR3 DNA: TGTGCCTGGGGAAACAGGGGCCGGCCCTACGAGCAGTACTTC. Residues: CAWGNRGRPYEQYF.

CDR3 bases: TGTGCCAGCAGCGCCGGACTAGCGGGCTACAATGAGCAGTTCTTC. Translated, it gives CASSAGLAGYNEQFF. The gene calls are TRBV7-6 and TRBJ2-1, with 11 bases lining up with TRBD2. This CDR3 has 15 amino acids. Germline V gene data show CDR1 as SGHVS and CDR2 as FNYEAQ. Trimming at V came to 5 bases and at J to 3 bases, leaving 3 bases not matched to a gene.

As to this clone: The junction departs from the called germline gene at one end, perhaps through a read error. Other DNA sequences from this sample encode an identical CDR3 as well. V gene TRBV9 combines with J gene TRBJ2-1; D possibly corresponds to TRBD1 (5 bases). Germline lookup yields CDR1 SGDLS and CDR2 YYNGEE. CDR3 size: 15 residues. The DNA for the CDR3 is TGTGCCAGCAGCCTAATTGACAGCTCCTACAATGAACAGTTCTTC. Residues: CASSLIDSSYNEQFF.

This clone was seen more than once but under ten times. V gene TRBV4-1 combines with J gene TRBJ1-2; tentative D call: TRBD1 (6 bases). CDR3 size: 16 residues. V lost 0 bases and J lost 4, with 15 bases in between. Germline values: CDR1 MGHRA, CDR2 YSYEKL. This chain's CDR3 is CASSQDWGGGGYGYTF. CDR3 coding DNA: TGCGCCAGCAGCCAAGATTGGGGAGGGGGAGGCTATGGCTACACCTTC.

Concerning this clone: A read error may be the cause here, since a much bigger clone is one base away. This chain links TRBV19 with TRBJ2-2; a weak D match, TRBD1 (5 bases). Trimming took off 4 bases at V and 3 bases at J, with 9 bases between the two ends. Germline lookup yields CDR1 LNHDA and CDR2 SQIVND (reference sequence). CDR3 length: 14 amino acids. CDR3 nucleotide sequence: TGTGCCAGTAGTACCGGACAATACACCGGGGAGCTGTTTTTT. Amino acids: CASSTGQYTGELFF.

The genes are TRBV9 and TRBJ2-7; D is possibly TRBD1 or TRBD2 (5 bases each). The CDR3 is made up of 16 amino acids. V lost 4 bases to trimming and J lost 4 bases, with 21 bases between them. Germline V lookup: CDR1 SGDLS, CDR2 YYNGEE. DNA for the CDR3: TGTGCCAGCAGCCCCCCCGGTCGTGAGGGGCGGTACGAGCAGTACTTC. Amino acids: CASSPPGREGRYEQYF.